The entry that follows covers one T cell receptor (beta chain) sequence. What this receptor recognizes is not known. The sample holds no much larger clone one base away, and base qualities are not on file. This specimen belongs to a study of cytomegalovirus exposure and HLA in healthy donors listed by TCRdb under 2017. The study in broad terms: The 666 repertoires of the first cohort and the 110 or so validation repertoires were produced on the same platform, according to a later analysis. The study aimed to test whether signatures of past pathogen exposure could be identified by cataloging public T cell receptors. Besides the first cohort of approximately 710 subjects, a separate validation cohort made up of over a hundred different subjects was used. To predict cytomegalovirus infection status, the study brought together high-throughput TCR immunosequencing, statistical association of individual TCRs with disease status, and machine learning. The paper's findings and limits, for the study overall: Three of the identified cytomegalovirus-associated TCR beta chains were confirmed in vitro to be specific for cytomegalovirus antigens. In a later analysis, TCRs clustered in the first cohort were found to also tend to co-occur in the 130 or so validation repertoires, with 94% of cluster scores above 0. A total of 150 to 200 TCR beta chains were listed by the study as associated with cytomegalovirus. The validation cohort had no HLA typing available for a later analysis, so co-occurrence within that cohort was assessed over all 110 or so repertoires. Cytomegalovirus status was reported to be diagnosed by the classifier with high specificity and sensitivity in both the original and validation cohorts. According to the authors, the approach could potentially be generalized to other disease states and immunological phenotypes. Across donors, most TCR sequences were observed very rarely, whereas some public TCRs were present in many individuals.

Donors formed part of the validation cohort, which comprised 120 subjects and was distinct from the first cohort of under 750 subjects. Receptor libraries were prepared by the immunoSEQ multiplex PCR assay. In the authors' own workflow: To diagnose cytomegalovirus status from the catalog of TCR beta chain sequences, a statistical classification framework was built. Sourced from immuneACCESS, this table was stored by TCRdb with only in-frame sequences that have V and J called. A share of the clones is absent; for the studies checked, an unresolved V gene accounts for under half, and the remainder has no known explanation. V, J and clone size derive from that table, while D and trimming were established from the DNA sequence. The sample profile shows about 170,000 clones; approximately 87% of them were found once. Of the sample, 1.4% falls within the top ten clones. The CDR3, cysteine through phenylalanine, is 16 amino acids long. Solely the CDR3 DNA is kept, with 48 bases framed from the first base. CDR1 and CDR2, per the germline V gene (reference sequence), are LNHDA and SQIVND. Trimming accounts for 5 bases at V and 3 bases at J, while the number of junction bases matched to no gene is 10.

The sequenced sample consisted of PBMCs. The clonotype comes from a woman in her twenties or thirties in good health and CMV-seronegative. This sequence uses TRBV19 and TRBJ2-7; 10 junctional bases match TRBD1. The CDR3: CASSSTMGQGLYEQYF. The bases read TGTGCCAGTAGTTCAACAATGGGACAGGGGCTCTACGAGCAGTACTTC. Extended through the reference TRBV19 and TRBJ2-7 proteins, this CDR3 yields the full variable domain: DGGITQSPKYLFRKEGQNVTLSCEQNLNHDAMYWYRQDPGQGLRLIYYSQIVNDFQKGDIAEGYSVSREKKESFPLTVTSAQKNPTAFYLCASSSTMGQGLYEQYFGPGTRLTVT.